One TCR beta chain is described in this entry. The sample belongs to a study of low-dose radiotherapy and immunotherapy resistance in tumors. Study at large: Fractions of 0.5 Gy went to Cohort 1 every 2 weeks, totaling 6.5 Gy.

Time point meaning: after trial treatment. As to treatment: LDRT plus nivolumab, ipilimumab, low-dose cyclophosphamide and aspirin (RACIN trial). Eligible patients bore advanced solid tumors devoid of tumor-infiltrating lymphocytes. Germline assignment: CDR1 SGHTA and CDR2 FQGTGA. This CDR3 comprises 15 residues. Losses at the gene ends were 5 bases for V and 0 bases for J; bases not matched to a gene: 3. First-strand cDNA relied on TRAV- and TRBV-specific primers spanning alpha and beta chains. It was with a constant-region primer and a V-primer adapter that TCRs were amplified over roughly 19 PCR cycles. TCRdb used MiXCR to reprocess the reads, holding one entry per CDR3 protein. The table lists roughly 56,000 distinct CDR3 sequences, approximately 22% of them singletons.

The sequencing used PBMCs, collected after low-dose radiotherapy plus immunotherapy. This chain connects TRBV7-3 to TRBJ2-2; 7 bases are shared with TRBD1. This receptor was identified in a male donor with prostate cancer. The CDR3 DNA is TGTGCCAGCAGCCGACAGGGCTCGAACACCGGGGAGCTGTTTTTT. Translated, it gives CASSRQGSNTGELFF.